This T cell receptor beta chain was identified during a study of T cell responses to AZD1222 COVID-19 vaccine. Findings and limits, study-wide: Unmutated variant regions reportedly attract nearly half of all spike-specific TCRs.

Repertoires were generated with immunoSEQ multiplex PCR, while TCRdb's copy carries only in-frame clones and drops some. In the table there are more than 95,000 clones, around nine tenths of which are singletons. This clone came up once. Its antigen is still unknown. The CDR3 has 14 amino acids. Between the trimmed V and J ends, which lost 4 bases and 7 bases, there was a span of 14 bases. Germline CDR1 is KGHSH and CDR2 is LQKENI. Source: peripheral blood, taken on day 0 of AZD1222 vaccination. This clonotype was sampled from an adult in good health. V usage is TRBV18 and J usage is TRBJ1-5; possibly TRBD1 for D (6 bases). CDR3 in amino acids: CASSQTGSRQPQHF. CDR3 DNA: TGTGCCAGCTCACAAACAGGGTCGAGACAGCCCCAGCATTTT.